These 8 T cell receptor beta chains share one sample of origin, sequenced in a study of patients and donors after allogeneic stem cell transplantation (dated by TCRdb to 2018 to 2020). Library prep was done by RT-PCR. Sequencing took place on a NextSeq 550. TCRdb applied fastp at Q25 and MiXCR to the public reads, then kept only in-frame beta chains. Rows with one shared CDR3 protein collapse into an entry with the most common genes and DNA. For this sample there are over 350,000 distinct CDR3 sequences; roughly 16% appear just once. Of the sample, around 7.9% falls within the top ten clones. The material sequenced was blood, either unsorted or a sorted T cell fraction (not recorded which). All receptors come from a human donor who was either an allogeneic HSCT recipient or a stem cell or donor lymphocyte infusion donor (not recorded which). It is not recorded whose cells these are; they may come from a transplant donor.

This clonotype was observed a few times. This sequence joins TRBV19 and TRBJ2-7, with D perhaps given as TRBD1 or TRBD2 (6 bases each). Between the trimmed V and J ends, which lost 2 bases and 2 bases, there was a span of 16 bases. This CDR3 comprises 16 residues. Germline lookup yields CDR1 LNHDA and CDR2 SQIVND (reference sequence). CDR3 protein: CASSIRGGNAPYEQYF. CDR3 DNA: TGTGCCAGTAGTATACGAGGGGGGAATGCACCCTACGAGCAGTACTTC. The full variable domain, its missing parts supplied by reference TRBV19 and TRBJ2-7, is DGGITQSPKYLFRKEGQNVTLSCEQNLNHDAMYWYRQDPGQGLRLIYYSQIVNDFQKGDIAEGYSVSREKKESFPLTVTSAQKNPTAFYLCASSIRGGNAPYEQYFGPGTRLTVT.

This clonotype was detected a few times. The chain uses TRBV6-5 and TRBJ1-5; D remains ambiguous. V shed 4 bases and J shed 4 bases, with 8 bases lying between them. CDR3 length: 13 amino acids. In germline, CDR1 is MNHEY, CDR2 SVGAGI. CDR3 sequence: CASSSRPNQPQHF. In nucleotides, the CDR3 is TGTGCCAGCAGTTCGCGACCTAATCAGCCCCAGCATTTT.

This chain joins TRBV19 and TRBJ2-7; D may be TRBD1 (6 bases). Trimming cost V 4 bases and J 0 bases, with 10 bases left between them. The CDR3 sequence is 14 residues long. The germline V gene encodes CDR1 LNHDA and CDR2 SQIVND (reference sequence). CDR3 sequence (DNA): TGTGCCAGTAGTAGCAGCAGGGGCTCCTACGAGCAGTACTTC. It translates to CASSSSRGSYEQYF.

V usage is TRBV18 and J usage is TRBJ1-4; the D gene is possibly TRBD1 (6 bases). The germline CDR1 and CDR2 sequences are KGHSH and LQKENI. Trimming took 1 base from V and 5 from J, leaving 11 bases between them. This CDR3 region has 15 residues. The DNA of the CDR3 is TGTGCCAGCTCACCACGGACAGCAATAAATGAAAAACTGTTTTTT. Translated, it gives CASSPRTAINEKLFF.

The chain carries TRBV3-1 and TRBJ2-6; D might be TRBD2 (5 bases). Germline V CDR1 and CDR2: LGHDT, YNNKEL (reference sequence). The V end lost 4 bases, the J end lost 0 bases, and 16 bases lay between the germline ends. This CDR3 spans 18 amino acids. The CDR3 DNA follows: TGTGCCAGCAGCCTTCGGACTCAGGAAAGCTCTGGGGCCAACGTCCTGACTTTC. Protein product: CASSLRTQESSGANVLTF.

This clonotype was seen only a few times. J is TRBJ1-3 and V is TRBV12-3 or TRBV12-4; 7 bases map to TRBD1. The CDR3 sequence is 13 residues long. V was pared by 11 bases and J by 4 bases, with 8 bases of the junction left unmatched. CDR3 DNA: TGTGCCCCTAGCAGGGGGACGGGAAACACCATATATTTT. It is translated as CAPSRGTGNTIYF.

The V call is TRBV27, the J call TRBJ1-2; 7 bases fit TRBD1. Germline CDR1 reads MNHEY; CDR2 reads SMNVEV (reference sequence). The CDR3 length is 15 residues. J was trimmed by 4 bases and V by 6 bases; bases with no gene match: 11. CDR3 coding DNA: TGTGCCAGCAGGCAACTTACAGGGGTGAGCTATGGCTACACCTTC. Translated, it gives CASRQLTGVSYGYTF.

This clonotype has at least ten counts. This chain joins TRBV12-3 or TRBV12-4 and TRBJ2-7; possible D gene TRBD2, 5 bases. This CDR3 is 13 amino acids long. V gave up 3 bases and J gave up 3 bases, with 9 bases separating them. The CDR3 loop reads CASSFTGVYEQYF. The CDR3 region has the DNA TGTGCCAGCAGTTTTACCGGGGTCTACGAGCAGTACTTC.